What follows is one TCR beta chain and its context. There is no known antigen for this receptor. No qualities accompany the bases; no much larger clone lies one base away. Peripheral blood CD8+ and CD4+ T cells from healthy donors, Susac syndrome patients and multiple sclerosis patients were profiled using high-throughput TCR beta sequencing. The Susac syndrome patients fulfilled recently defined diagnostic criteria for definite or probable disease. Bulk CD8+ and CD4+ T cells were purified by magnetic negative isolation, whereas CD8+ TEMRA cells were enriched by FACS. Blood was collected in EDTA tubes and processed within 24 hours, with PBMCs isolated through density gradient centrifugation. PBMCs destined for TCR sequencing were cryopreserved in liquid nitrogen and later thawed in a 37 °C water bath. A purity of at least 90% was achieved for sorted or isolated CD4+, CD8+ and CD8+ TEMRA cells. RNA was extracted using the RNeasy kit, and about 0.5 to 1 ug of the RNA was reverse transcribed with random hexamers. The immunoSEQ multiplex PCR assay, covering 54 Vbeta and 13 Jbeta segments, was used to amplify TCR beta CDR3 regions. PCR amplification bias was corrected by using a synthetic template baseline for primer optimization and computational correction. On the study's bioinformatics: Reads were assigned to V, D and J genes according to IMGT and analyzed in immunoSEQ Analyzer, with only productive sequences retained. Clonality was computed as one minus Shannon entropy normalized by log2 of the number of productive unique sequences. Public and private clones were assessed among the 100 most prevalent clones of each patient and control. Clones were defined as Susac-specific if absent from the healthy and MS cohorts, from 1052 published viral clones and from other ImmuneACCESS disease sequences. TCRdb passed the public sequencing reads through fastp at Q25 and MiXCR, retaining productive beta sequences. Every distinct CDR3 protein forms one entry, paired with its most common genes and DNA. None of the V and J calls come from the authors' own analysis; TCRdb made them. The sample records about 140,000 distinct CDR3 sequences, roughly 94% of which are singletons. The ten largest clones capture 0.13% to 0.15% of the sample.

This sample was taken from a study of CD8 T cells in Susac syndrome (dated by TCRdb to between 2018 and 2021). For the study in its entirety: Among the Susac syndrome patients who were sequenced, clinically active disease was present in 5 or 6 and clinical remission was observed in fewer than 10. At blood withdrawal, Susac syndrome patients were either therapy-naive, taking corticosteroids (in some cases with IVIg as well), or taking IVIg alone. The study used repertoire sequencing to test whether antigen drove CD8+ T cell activation and differentiation in Susac syndrome. Beyond this particular receptor, the publication reports: The study acknowledged that relatively few individuals were included in the TCR sequencing and HLA analysis. In the CD4+ T cell repertoire of Susac syndrome patients, clonal expansion was not detected.

The germline V gene (reference sequence) yields GTSNPN for CDR1 and SVGIG for CDR2. The CDR3 measures 13 amino acids from cysteine to phenylalanine. CDR3 DNA only is kept here, 39 bases in frame from base 1. Trimming costs V 4 bases and J 7 bases, and their ends lie 16 bases apart. The sequence links TRBV30 to TRBJ1-1; perhaps TRBD1 is the D gene, with 6 bases matching. Specimen: CD4+ T cells from PBMCs. The receptor was isolated from a human donor with Susac syndrome. The CDR3 here reads CAWTYPQGGEAFF. The DNA sequence reads TGTGCCTGGACATATCCACAGGGAGGTGAAGCTTTCTTT.